This is a list of T cell receptor beta chains from one sample in a study of blood T cells in healthy people across ages. TCRdb re-derived calls from the 5' RACE reads in MiXCR, one entry per CDR3 protein. The data contain about 1.5 million distinct CDR3 sequences, 40% to 45% of them singletons. Sequenced sample: blood. The source of these receptors is a woman under 30 in good health. Both conserved end residues are part of each CDR3. A D gene is named only where the DNA matches it firmly. Size is stated for part of the rows, as once, few or many counts, or as a class when the clone is expanded.

CDR3: CASSPGQGWGNEQFF; DNA: TGTGCCAGCAGTCCGGGACAGGGTTGGGGCAATGAGCAGTTCTTC; J: TRBJ2-1; size: NA; D: TRBD1; V: TRBV6-2/TRBV6-3
CDR3: CASSYWDTDTEAFF; DNA: TGTGCCAGCAGTTACTGGGACACGGACACTGAAGCTTTCTTT; J: TRBJ1-1; size: NA; D: NA; V: TRBV6-2/TRBV6-3
CDR3: CASSTDRVTTGELFF; DNA: TGTGCCAGCAGTACTGACAGGGTGACCACCGGGGAGCTGTTTTTT; J: TRBJ2-2; size: NA; D: TRBD1; V: TRBV12-3/TRBV12-4
CDR3: CASSLGPRGETQYF; DNA: TGTGCCAGCAGTTTGGGCCCGAGAGGGGAGACCCAGTACTTC; J: TRBJ2-5; size: few; D: NA; V: TRBV12-3/TRBV12-4
CDR3: CASSLDPVNTEAFF; DNA: TGTGCCAGCAGCTTAGATCCGGTGAACACTGAAGCTTTCTTT; J: TRBJ1-1; size: NA; D: NA; V: TRBV7-9
CDR3: CSVGHRGEAFF; DNA: TGCAGCGTTGGGCACAGGGGAGAAGCTTTCTTT; J: TRBJ1-1; size: NA; D: TRBD1; V: TRBV29-1
CDR3: CASSQDYSGSYEQFF; DNA: TGCGCCAGCAGCCAAGATTATAGCGGGAGCTATGAGCAGTTCTTC; J: TRBJ2-1; size: NA; D: TRBD2; V: TRBV4-3
CDR3: CSARDRAGLGPSYEQYF; DNA: TGCAGTGCTAGAGATCGGGCGGGACTAGGCCCCTCCTACGAGCAGTACTTC; J: TRBJ2-7; size: few; D: TRBD2; V: TRBV20-1
CDR3: CASSPRRDEAVYTF; DNA: TGTGCCAGCTCACCCCGACGGGATGAAGCGGTATACACCTTC; J: TRBJ1-2; size: NA; D: NA; V: TRBV18
CDR3: CATEDRGVYDEQFF; DNA: TGTGCCACCGAGGACAGGGGGGTCTACGATGAGCAGTTCTTC; J: TRBJ2-1; size: NA; D: TRBD1; V: TRBV10-3
CDR3: CASSQQALGSEQFF; DNA: TGTGCCAGCAGCCAGCAGGCCCTGGGGAGTGAGCAGTTCTTC; J: TRBJ2-1; size: NA; D: NA; V: TRBV14
CDR3: CATSRDLGGPEAFF; DNA: TGTGCCACCAGCAGAGATCTGGGGGGACCTGAAGCTTTCTTT; J: TRBJ1-1; size: NA; D: NA; V: TRBV15
CDR3: CASSLVGLAQQETQYF; DNA: TGTGCCAGCAGTTTAGTGGGACTAGCGCAACAAGAGACCCAGTACTTC; J: TRBJ2-5; size: few; D: TRBD2; V: TRBV28
CDR3: CASQRDSTDTQYF; DNA: TGTGCCAGCCAGAGGGACAGCACAGATACGCAGTATTTT; J: TRBJ2-3; size: NA; D: NA; V: TRBV2
CDR3: CASSVGNRGSNYGYTF; DNA: TGTGCCAGCAGCGTAGGGAACAGGGGATCTAACTATGGCTACACCTTC; J: TRBJ1-2; size: NA; D: TRBD1; V: TRBV9
CDR3: CASSLNPGQGYEQYF; DNA: TGTGCCAGCAGTTTAAACCCGGGACAGGGGTACGAGCAGTACTTC; J: TRBJ2-7; size: NA; D: TRBD1; V: TRBV27
CDR3: CSARPQVNTGELFF; DNA: TGCAGTGCTAGACCTCAGGTGAACACCGGGGAGCTGTTTTTT; J: TRBJ2-2; size: NA; D: NA; V: TRBV20-1
CDR3: CASRLEGRGAGELFF; DNA: TGCGCCAGCAGATTGGAAGGCCGGGGGGCCGGGGAGCTGTTTTTT; J: TRBJ2-2; size: NA; D: TRBD2; V: TRBV5-1
CDR3: CASSPPRAGATDTQYF; DNA: TGTGCCAGCAGTCCCCCCCGAGCGGGGGCCACAGATACGCAGTATTTT; J: TRBJ2-3; size: NA; D: TRBD2; V: TRBV6-5
CDR3: CSASASDPNYGYTF; DNA: TGCAGTGCCTCTGCGTCGGATCCCAACTATGGCTACACCTTC; J: TRBJ1-2; size: NA; D: NA; V: TRBV20-1
CDR3: CASSKPSLAGAADTQYF; DNA: TGTGCCAGCAGCAAACCAAGTCTAGCGGGAGCCGCAGATACGCAGTATTTT; J: TRBJ2-3; size: NA; D: NA; V: TRBV21-1
CDR3: CSASLRQGYGYTF; DNA: TGCAGTGCTAGTCTAAGGCAGGGCTATGGCTACACCTTC; J: TRBJ1-2; size: NA; D: NA; V: TRBV20-1
CDR3: CASSAGVKGEAFF; DNA: TGTGCCAGCAGTGCGGGGGTTAAGGGAGAAGCTTTCTTT; J: TRBJ1-1; size: few; D: NA; V: TRBV6-1
CDR3: CASSAGTGTNTEAFF; DNA: TGTGCCAGCAGCGCCGGGACAGGGACGAACACTGAAGCTTTCTTT; J: TRBJ1-1; size: NA; D: TRBD1; V: TRBV5-5
CDR3: CSARRSADNYGYTF; DNA: TGCAGTGCTAGGAGGTCAGCGGATAACTATGGCTACACCTTC; J: TRBJ1-2; size: few; D: NA; V: TRBV20-1
CDR3: CSATPVVGGRSDTQYF; DNA: TGCAGTGCGACTCCCGTGGTGGGCGGGAGGTCGGATACGCAGTATTTT; J: TRBJ2-3; size: NA; D: TRBD2; V: TRBV20-1
CDR3: CSVEPPGRSTDTQYF; DNA: TGCAGCGTTGAGCCCCCGGGACGTAGCACAGATACGCAGTATTTT; J: TRBJ2-3; size: few; D: NA; V: TRBV29-1
CDR3: CASSLAGGGEQFF; DNA: TGTGCCAGCAGTTTAGCGGGAGGGGGTGAGCAGTTCTTC; J: TRBJ2-1; size: many; D: NA; V: TRBV12-3/TRBV12-4
CDR3: CASSHPIAGEVADTQYF; DNA: TGTGCCAGCAGCCACCCCATAGCGGGAGAGGTTGCAGATACGCAGTATTTT; J: TRBJ2-3; size: NA; D: TRBD2; V: TRBV4-2
CDR3: CASSEADWSYEQYF; DNA: TGTGCCAGCAGTGAAGCAGACTGGTCCTACGAGCAGTACTTC; J: TRBJ2-7; size: NA; D: NA; V: TRBV2
CDR3: CASSARQLIDYGNTF; DNA: TGTGCCAGCAGCGCAAGACAGCTAATAGACTATGGCAACACCTTC; J: TRBJ1-2; size: NA; D: NA; V: TRBV9
CDR3: CASEPGTGSREQYF; DNA: TGTGCCAGTGAGCCCGGGACAGGGTCGAGGGAGCAGTACTTC; J: TRBJ2-7; size: many; D: TRBD1; V: TRBV6-6
CDR3: CSARGGTGVETQYF; DNA: TGCAGTGCTAGAGGCGGGACAGGGGTCGAGACCCAGTACTTC; J: TRBJ2-5; size: few; D: TRBD1; V: TRBV20-1
CDR3: CASSNLGYRNYGYTF; DNA: TGTGCCAGCAGCAACTTAGGGTACAGGAACTATGGCTACACCTTC; J: TRBJ1-2; size: few; D: NA; V: TRBV7-9
CDR3: CSARGVDSNSPLHF; DNA: TGCAGTGCTAGAGGTGTGGACAGTAATTCACCCCTCCACTTT; J: TRBJ1-6; size: NA; D: NA; V: TRBV20-1
CDR3: CASSALAGVLTDTQYF; DNA: TGTGCCAGCAGCGCCCTTGCGGGGGTACTTACAGATACGCAGTATTTT; J: TRBJ2-3; size: few; D: TRBD2; V: TRBV9
CDR3: CASSLGSTGGTDTQYF; DNA: TGTGCCAGCAGCTTGGGGTCGACAGGGGGCACAGATACGCAGTATTTT; J: TRBJ2-3; size: few; D: TRBD1; V: TRBV7-9
CDR3: CASSSLTGGNEQYF; DNA: TGTGCCAGCAGTTCTTTGACAGGGGGCAATGAGCAGTACTTC; J: TRBJ2-5; size: few; D: TRBD1; V: TRBV12-3/TRBV12-4
CDR3: CASSLSPNSGANVLTF; DNA: TGCGCCAGCAGCTTGAGTCCAAACTCTGGGGCCAACGTCCTGACTTTC; J: TRBJ2-6; size: few; D: NA; V: TRBV5-1
CDR3: CAWSLDRAGANVLTF; DNA: TGTGCCTGGAGCCTCGACAGGGCTGGGGCCAACGTCCTGACTTTC; J: TRBJ2-6; size: NA; D: TRBD1; V: TRBV30
CDR3: CSATGTGEETQYF; DNA: TGCAGTGCTACAGGGACAGGCGAGGAGACCCAGTACTTC; J: TRBJ2-5; size: NA; D: TRBD1; V: TRBV20-1
CDR3: CASSQGSGLAVGETQYF; DNA: TGCGCCAGCAGCCAAGGTTCGGGACTAGCTGTCGGTGAGACCCAGTACTTC; J: TRBJ2-5; size: few; D: TRBD2; V: TRBV4-1
CDR3: CSARAGGSNEQFF; DNA: TGCAGTGCTAGGGCGGGAGGGAGCAATGAGCAGTTCTTC; J: TRBJ2-1; size: few; D: TRBD2; V: TRBV20-1
CDR3: CAIKLEPMNTEAFF; DNA: TGTGCCATCAAACTAGAACCCATGAACACTGAAGCTTTCTTT; J: TRBJ1-1; size: few; D: NA; V: TRBV10-3
CDR3: CASMDLTDTQYF; DNA: TGTGCCAGCATGGACCTCACAGATACGCAGTATTTT; J: TRBJ2-3; size: few; D: NA; V: TRBV2
CDR3: CSVRTSGDIQYF; DNA: TGCAGTGTCAGGACTAGCGGCGACATTCAGTACTTC; J: TRBJ2-4; size: NA; D: TRBD2; V: TRBV20-1
CDR3: CASSFGVRGDTQYF; DNA: TGTGCCAGCAGTTTCGGGGTGAGAGGAGATACGCAGTATTTT; J: TRBJ2-3; size: NA; D: NA; V: TRBV12-3/TRBV12-4
CDR3: CASSLHEDPYGYTF; DNA: TGTGCCAGCAGCTTACATGAAGATCCCTATGGCTACACCTTC; J: TRBJ1-2; size: few; D: NA; V: TRBV7-9
CDR3: CSASDPRQNTGELFF; DNA: TGCAGTGCTAGCGACCCGAGACAGAACACCGGGGAGCTGTTTTTT; J: TRBJ2-2; size: NA; D: NA; V: TRBV20-1
CDR3: CASSLTHLEAFF; DNA: TGTGCCAGCAGCTTAACACACCTTGAAGCTTTCTTT; J: TRBJ1-1; size: few; D: NA; V: TRBV7-9
CDR3: CASSYGTSVYNEQFF; DNA: TGTGCCAGCAGTTACGGGACTAGCGTCTACAATGAGCAGTTCTTC; J: TRBJ2-1; size: few; D: TRBD2; V: TRBV6-6
CDR3: CASSSGGSINEQFF; DNA: TGTGCCAGCAGTTCAGGGGGAAGTATCAATGAGCAGTTCTTC; J: TRBJ2-1; size: NA; D: TRBD1; V: TRBV6-6
CDR3: CAISELRGDTQYF; DNA: TGTGCCATCAGTGAGTTAAGGGGAGATACGCAGTATTTT; J: TRBJ2-3; size: few; D: NA; V: TRBV10-3
CDR3: CASSWLGAASLFSYNEQFF; DNA: TGTGCCAGCAGCTGGCTTGGGGCCGCAAGCCTTTTCTCCTACAATGAGCAGTTCTTC; J: TRBJ2-1; size: NA; D: NA; V: TRBV5-6
CDR3: CAISESTSGRDNEQFF; DNA: TGTGCCATCAGTGAGTCGACTAGCGGGAGGGACAATGAGCAGTTCTTC; J: TRBJ2-1; size: few; D: TRBD2; V: TRBV10-3
CDR3: CASTIRRKDWNYNEQFF; DNA: TGTGCCAGCACTATAAGGCGAAAAGACTGGAACTACAATGAGCAGTTCTTC; J: TRBJ2-1; size: NA; D: NA; V: TRBV6-1
CDR3: CASSYPLRLVARPYNEQFF; DNA: TGTGCCAGCAGTTACCCCCTTCGACTAGTGGCCCGCCCCTACAATGAGCAGTTCTTC; J: TRBJ2-1; size: NA; D: NA; V: TRBV6-2/TRBV6-3